These 30 T cell receptor beta chains came from one sample sequenced in a study of blood T cell repertoires in COVID-19. Libraries were prepared by immunoSEQ multiplex PCR; TCRdb keeps only in-frame clonotypes and omits some of them. In the table there are 190,000 or so clones, around 90% of which are singletons. Source material: PBMCs or T cells enriched from blood (not recorded which). These receptors all stem from a woman between 18 and 29 years old who had recovered from COVID-19.

The rearrangement links TRBV11-3 to TRBJ2-7, with 8 bases matching TRBD1. Germline V gene sequence: CDR1 SGHNT, CDR2 YENEEA. The CDR3 covers 14 residues. Unmatched junction bases numbered 6, after V lost 5 bases and J lost 3 bases. This chain's CDR3 is CASSVGQEGYEQYF. The CDR3 DNA reads TGTGCCAGCAGCGTGGGACAGGAAGGCTACGAGCAGTACTTC. Filled out from reference TRBV11-3 and TRBJ2-7, the complete variable domain reads EAGVVQSPRYKIIEKKQPVAFWCNPISGHNTLYWYLQNLGQGPELLIRYENEEAVDDSQLPKDRFSAERLKGVDSTLKIQPAELGDSAVYLCASSVGQEGYEQYFGPGTRLTVT.

As DNA, the CDR3 is TGTGCCAGCAGAACAGGGGCGAACAATGAGCAGTTCTTC. It encodes CASRTGANNEQFF. The V and J genes are TRBV7-9 and TRBJ2-1; 7 bases agree with TRBD1. Looked up from germline, CDR1 is SEHNR and CDR2 is FQNEAQ (reference sequence). Trimming removed 6 bases from V and 5 bases from J; junction bases left unmatched: 4. The CDR3 spans 13 residues.

This chain joins TRBV7-9 and TRBJ1-3, with D perhaps TRBD1 (5 bases). The germline CDR1 and CDR2 sequences are SEHNR and FQNEAQ (reference sequence). V was shortened by 3 bases and J by 0 bases, with 9 bases between the two germline ends. The CDR3 contains 15 residues. The CDR3 nucleotides are TGTGCCAGCAGCTTTATGGACATCTCTGGAAACACCATATATTTT. Its translation is CASSFMDISGNTIYF.

This chain connects TRBV4-1 to TRBJ1-2, with 11 bases lining up with TRBD1. Germline CDR1 is MGHRA and CDR2 is YSYEKL. Unmatched junction bases numbered 5, after V lost 4 bases and J lost 4 bases. This CDR3 contains 15 residues. The CDR3 here is CASSRTGGAGYGYTF. CDR3 bases: TGCGCCAGCAGCCGGACAGGGGGCGCGGGCTATGGCTACACCTTC.

V gene TRBV4-1 combines with J gene TRBJ2-1; D may be TRBD2 (6 bases). This CDR3 spans 16 amino acids. Germline V gives CDR1 MGHRA, CDR2 YSYEKL. Trimming removed 5 bases at V and 8 bases at J, with 22 bases between. The chain's CDR3 is CASSDRPSANFDEQFF. Written as DNA, the CDR3 is TGCGCCAGCAGCGATCGACCTAGCGCAAATTTCGATGAGCAGTTCTTC.

The chain couples TRBV5-8 to TRBJ1-4; TRBD1 matches 12 bases. The CDR3 has 16 residues. Losses at the gene ends were 4 bases for V and 2 bases for J; bases not matched to a gene: 3. In germline, CDR1 is SGHTS, CDR2 YDEGEE. The CDR3 loop reads CASSPGQGATNEKLFF. CDR3 sequence (DNA): TGTGCCAGCAGCCCGGGACAGGGGGCGACTAATGAAAAACTGTTTTTT.

Only one count was recorded for this clone. The chain links TRBV3-1 (or the pseudogene TRBV3-2) to TRBJ2-3; 10 nucleotides align to TRBD2. This CDR3 is 18 amino acids long. Germline lookup yields CDR1 LGHDT and CDR2 YNNKEL (reference sequence). Trimming cost V 0 bases and J 0 bases; bases outside gene matches: 6. This CDR3 is CASSQEVAGGRSTDTQYF. CDR3 DNA sequence: TGTGCCAGCAGCCAAGAGGTAGCGGGGGGACGAAGCACAGATACGCAGTATTTT.

CDR3 sequence (DNA): TGTGCCAGCAGCAATGGACAGGGGAGGACTGAAGCTTTCTTT. Translated, it gives CASSNGQGRTEAFF. This sequence joins TRBV11-2 and TRBJ1-1; TRBD1 matches at 9 bases. With 5 bases clipped from V and 5 bases from J, the junction kept 6 bases outside the gene matches. In germline, CDR1 is SGHAT, CDR2 FQNNGV. The CDR3 is made up of 14 amino acids.

This sequence joins TRBV28 and TRBJ1-1; D call uncertain. Trimming cost V 6 bases and J 1 base, with 15 bases left between them. This CDR3 has 15 residues. CDR1 is MDHEN, CDR2 SYDVKM, per germline. CDR3 amino acids: CASRPRTAGNTEAFF. The CDR3 DNA sequence: TGTGCCAGCAGGCCCCGGACGGCGGGGAACACTGAAGCTTTCTTT. The whole variable domain, remainder taken from reference TRBV28 and TRBJ1-1, is DVKVTQSSRYLVKRTGEKVFLECVQDMDHENMFWYRQDPGLGLRLIYFSYDVKMKEKGDIPEGYSVSREKKERFSLILESASTNQTSMYLCASRPRTAGNTEAFFGQGTRLTVV.

V usage is TRBV27 and J usage is TRBJ2-1; D may be TRBD2 (5 bases). CDR1 is MNHEY and CDR2 is SMNVEV in the germline V gene (reference sequence). V was trimmed by 6 bases and J by 7 bases, leaving 16 bases between them. The CDR3 has 14 amino acids. The CDR3 spells CASRSIISGNEQFF. The CDR3 nucleotides are TGTGCCAGCAGGTCGATTATCTCGGGGAATGAGCAGTTCTTC.

A word on this clone: Other DNA sequences from this sample encode an identical CDR3 as well. The chain links TRBV20-1 to TRBJ2-7; a possible D gene is TRBD2 (6 bases). There are 11 residues in the CDR3. Germline V gene data show CDR1 as DFQATT and CDR2 as SNEGSKA (reference sequence). V was clipped by 4 bases and J by 6 bases, with 10 bases between them. CDR3 nucleotides: TGCAGTGCTACCCTGGGGGGCGAGCAGTACTTC. Protein sequence: CSATLGGEQYF.

The genes are TRBV5-1 and TRBJ1-1; 10 bases agree with TRBD1. The CDR3 length is 16 residues. Germline V gene sequence: CDR1 SGHRS, CDR2 YFSETQ. Trimming at V came to 1 base and at J to 1 base, leaving 4 bases not matched to a gene. The CDR3 nucleotides read TGCGCCAGCAGCTTGACAAGACAGGGGGCGAACACTGAAGCTTTCTTT. Amino acid sequence: CASSLTRQGANTEAFF.

The J gene is TRBJ2-3, the V gene TRBV12-3 or TRBV12-4; D is possibly TRBD1 (6 bases). V was cut by 2 bases and J by 6 bases, with 9 bases left in between. The CDR3 loop spans 13 amino acids. For the CDR3, the DNA is TGTGCCAGCAGTTTAACAGGGTTTGATACGCAGTATTTT. Translating gives CASSLTGFDTQYF.

The chain links TRBV6-1 to TRBJ2-1; 9 nucleotides line up with TRBD2. The germline gives CDR1 MNHNS, CDR2 SASEGT. CDR3 length equals 16 residues. V gave up 1 base and J gave up 3 bases; unmatched junction bases: 4. The CDR3 sequence is CASSEGAGGDYNEQFF. The CDR3 nucleotides read TGTGCCAGCAGTGAAGGTGCGGGGGGGGACTACAATGAGCAGTTCTTC.

This chain links TRBV7-9 with TRBJ2-2; 7 nucleotides align to TRBD2. The length of the CDR3 is 15 residues. Losses at the gene ends were 6 bases for V and 3 bases for J; bases not matched to a gene: 7. Germline assignment: CDR1 SEHNR and CDR2 FQNEAQ (reference sequence). This CDR3 is CASRQSGVDTGELFF. CDR3 DNA: TGTGCCAGCAGACAAAGCGGGGTGGACACCGGGGAGCTGTTTTTT.

This rearrangement joins TRBV5-1 to TRBJ2-7; TRBD1 is a possible D gene (5 bases). Trimming took 0 bases from V and 8 from J, leaving 15 bases between them. Germline V gene lookup returns CDR1 SGHRS and CDR2 YFSETQ. The length of the CDR3 is 14 residues. CDR3 nucleotide sequence: TGCGCCAGCAGCTTGGTATACAGGACGTACCAGCAGTACTTC. It translates to CASSLVYRTYQQYF. The variable domain in full, with the rest retrieved from reference TRBV5-1 and TRBJ2-7, is KAGVTQTPRYLIKTRGQQVTLSCSPISGHRSVSWYQQTPGQGLQFLFEYFSETQRNKGNFPGRFSGRQFSNSRSEMNVSTLELGDSALYLCASSLVYRTYQQYFGPGTRLTVT.

The chain uses TRBV21-1 and TRBJ1-1; no check of the table's D call, TRBD1, against the DNA was made. TRBV21-1 is an annotated pseudogene. The CDR3 covers 16 residues. The CDR3 DNA follows: TGTGCCAGCAGCAAAGACGAAAACAGGTTGAACACTGAAGCTTTCTTT. This gives the protein CASSKDENRLNTEAFF.

This rearrangement joins TRBV18 to TRBJ1-1; D is perhaps TRBD1 (6 bases). The CDR3 is made up of 15 amino acids. Germline CDR1 reads KGHSH; CDR2 reads LQKENI. Trimming took 0 bases from V and 1 from J, leaving 9 bases between them. In nucleotides, the CDR3 is TGTGCCAGCTCACCACCCGGGGGGGCGAACACTGAAGCTTTCTTT. Residues: CASSPPGGANTEAFF.

This clone has a single count. J is TRBJ1-5 and V is TRBV19, with 9 bases identical to TRBD1. The CDR3 sequence is 16 residues long. V dropped 5 bases and J dropped 6; count of bases not matched to a gene: 11. CDR1 and CDR2 (germline): LNHDA, SQIVND (reference sequence). CDR3 nucleotide sequence: TGTGCCAGTAGTTCCCCCGGGACAGGGTATGGTCAGCCCCAGCATTTT. Encoded protein: CASSSPGTGYGQPQHF.

The rearrangement joins TRBV24-1 to TRBJ1-6; 9 bases map to TRBD1. CDR3 size: 15 residues. Germline values: CDR1 KGHDR, CDR2 SFDVKD. V trimming: 4 bases; J trimming: 4 bases; junction bases outside the gene matches: 1. The CDR3 DNA reads as TGTGCCACCAGTGAGGGACAGGGTTATAATTCACCCCTCCACTTT. Its protein is CATSEGQGYNSPLHF.

The chain uses TRBV9 and TRBJ2-3, with TRBD1 as a possible D gene (6 bases). Germline V gene data show CDR1 as SGDLS and CDR2 as YYNGEE. Trimming shortened V by 3 bases and J by 0 bases, and 17 bases separated the two germline ends. CDR3 length: 17 amino acids. Here the CDR3 reads CASSESRSTGSTDTQYF. The CDR3 nucleotides read TGTGCCAGCAGCGAAAGCCGATCGACAGGTAGCACAGATACGCAGTATTTT.

The rearrangement joins TRBV6-5 to TRBJ1-1; maybe TRBD1 (5 bases). This CDR3 is 14 amino acids long. V was pared by 0 bases and J by 7 bases, with 12 bases between. CDR1 MNHEY and CDR2 SVGAGI come from the germline V gene. This CDR3 reads CASSYSGGFYEAFF. The CDR3 coding sequence is TGTGCCAGCAGTTACTCGGGGGGGTTTTATGAAGCTTTCTTT.

The V call is TRBV28, the J call TRBJ1-5; D may be TRBD1 (5 bases). The CDR3 contains 14 residues. Germline values: CDR1 MDHEN, CDR2 SYDVKM. V lost 3 bases and J 6 bases, leaving 12 bases between the germline ends. The DNA for the CDR3 is TGTGCCAGCAGTTTTGGGGGGTTGGGTCAGCCCCAGCATTTT. Its protein product is CASSFGGLGQPQHF.

The chain employs TRBV27 and TRBJ1-2; 8 nucleotides align to TRBD1. J was trimmed by 7 bases and V by 8 bases; bases with no gene match: 12. Per germline, CDR1 MNHEY and CDR2 SMNVEV (reference sequence). This CDR3 comprises 14 residues. The CDR3 region has the DNA TGTGCCAGCGCCCGGACAGGGCTGAGTCGTGGCTACACCTTC. Encoded protein: CASARTGLSRGYTF.

This clone was picked up many times. The genes are TRBV19 and TRBJ2-1; 11 nucleotides agree with TRBD2. Germline-derived CDR1 and CDR2 are LNHDA and SQIVND (reference sequence). V shed 6 bases, J shed 12 bases, and the junction held 13 bases outside the gene matches. The CDR3 is 15 residues long. The CDR3 DNA reads TGTGCCAGTAGCCGCCTAGCGGGGGGTGGGCCCGCGCAGTTCTTC. Residues: CASSRLAGGGPAQFF.

This chain links TRBV27 with TRBJ2-2; the match to TRBD2 covers 9 bases. J lost 3 bases, V lost 5 bases, and 10 bases had no gene match. Germline CDR1 MNHEY, CDR2 SMNVEV (reference sequence). This CDR3 has 17 amino acids. CDR3 in amino acids: CASSPPTRGGYTGELFF. In nucleotides, the CDR3 is TGTGCCAGCAGTCCCCCCACGCGGGGGGGGTACACCGGGGAGCTGTTTTTT.

The CDR3 coding sequence is TGTGCCAGCAGGGTCTGGACAGGGGATGGCTACACCTTC. It yields the protein CASRVWTGDGYTF. This chain connects TRBV12-3 or TRBV12-4 to TRBJ1-2; 9 bases fit TRBD1. J gave up 6 bases and V 6 bases, and 5 bases lay outside the gene matches. The CDR3 has 13 amino acids.

The genes are TRBV11-2 and TRBJ1-2, with 8 nucleotides matching TRBD1. CDR1 is SGHAT and CDR2 is FQNNGV in the germline V gene. V shed 2 bases and J 6 bases; nucleotides not matched to a gene: 8. The CDR3 runs to 15 residues. CDR3 amino acids: CASSLYGQGVNGYTF. The CDR3 DNA reads TGTGCCAGCAGCTTATATGGACAGGGCGTAAATGGCTACACCTTC.

This chain links TRBV20-1 with TRBJ1-6; 7 positions agree with TRBD1. This CDR3 is 14 amino acids long. V gave up 4 bases and J gave up 3 bases; unmatched junction bases: 3. Germline CDR1 is DFQATT and CDR2 is SNEGSKA (reference sequence). CDR3 coding DNA: TGCAGTGCTAATGACAGGGACTATAATTCACCCCTCCACTTT. Amino acids: CSANDRDYNSPLHF.

The chain employs TRBV27 and TRBJ1-1; weak D call: TRBD1 (5 bases). V was shortened by 0 bases and J by 1 base, with 9 bases between the two germline ends. Germline values: CDR1 MNHEY, CDR2 SMNVEV (reference sequence). The CDR3 extends over 15 amino acids. The CDR3 loop reads CASSLSRTPNTEAFF. CDR3 coding DNA: TGTGCCAGCAGTTTATCTAGGACACCGAACACTGAAGCTTTCTTT.